The clone carrying this T cell receptor (beta chain) was seen at least ten times. Its antigen remains unknown. These data come from a study of T-cell reconstitution after alpha-beta-depleted transplantation in children. Findings of the study overall: Once a year had passed after transplant, T-cell counts and diversity came mostly from newly produced T cells. At around two months after transplant, the alpha-beta T cells were reportedly derived from several hundred expanded clones that came from non-depleted graft cells.

The ends lost 4 bases at V and 2 bases at J; junction bases unmatched: 9. Germline assignment: CDR1 LGHDT and CDR2 YNNKEL (reference sequence). This CDR3 contains 18 residues. Unique molecular identifiers tagged the TCRbeta library. TCRdb independently ran MiXCR on the PCR reads; one entry per CDR3 protein. The sample records 73,000 or so distinct CDR3 sequences, 4.9% being singletons. The starting material was PBMCs, mostly from graft donor cells, obtained 180 days after TCRalphabeta/CD19-depleted stem cell transplant. This receptor was obtained from a boy younger than two who had a stem cell transplant for acute myeloid leukemia, so the T cells may come from the graft donor. The rearrangement joins TRBV3-1 to TRBJ2-7; TRBD2 matches at 15 bases. The CDR3 here is CASSLLGTSGGLTYEQYF. In nucleotides, the CDR3 is TGTGCCAGCAGCCTCCTTGGGACTAGCGGGGGGCTTACCTACGAGCAGTACTTC.